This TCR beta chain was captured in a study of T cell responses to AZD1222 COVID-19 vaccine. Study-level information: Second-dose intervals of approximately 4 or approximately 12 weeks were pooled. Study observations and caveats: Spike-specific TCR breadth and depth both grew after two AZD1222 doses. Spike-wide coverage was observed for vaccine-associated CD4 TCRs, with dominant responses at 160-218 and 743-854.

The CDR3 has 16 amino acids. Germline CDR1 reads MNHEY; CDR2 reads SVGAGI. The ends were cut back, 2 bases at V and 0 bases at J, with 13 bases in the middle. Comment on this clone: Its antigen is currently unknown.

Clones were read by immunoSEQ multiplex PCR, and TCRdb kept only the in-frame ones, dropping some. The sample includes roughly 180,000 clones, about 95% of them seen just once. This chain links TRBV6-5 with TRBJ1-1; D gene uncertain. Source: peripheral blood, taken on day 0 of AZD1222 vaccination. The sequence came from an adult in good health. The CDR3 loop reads CASSYSIPFMNTEAFF. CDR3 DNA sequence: TGTGCCAGCAGTTACAGTATACCCTTCATGAACACTGAAGCTTTCTTT.